One sample yielded the 13 T cell receptor beta chains listed below, sequenced in a study of blood T cell repertoires in COVID-19. Repertoires were generated with immunoSEQ multiplex PCR, while TCRdb's copy carries only in-frame clones and drops some. Of 250,000 to 300,000 clones listed, around 93% are singletons. The sample consisted of PBMCs or T cells enriched from blood (not recorded which). The receptor set was obtained from a human donor in a cohort exposed to, infected with or recovered from COVID-19 (not recorded which). The donor label of this sample is uncertain.

The chain joins TRBV29-1 to TRBJ2-7; D gene unclear. The CDR3 contains 11 residues. Germline V gives CDR1 SQVTM, CDR2 ANQGSEA. V was cut by 5 bases and J by 7 bases, with 12 bases left in between. The CDR3 DNA reads TGCAGCGTTATGGTTCGGGTGGAGCAGTACTTC. This codes for CSVMVRVEQYF.

CDR3 nucleotides: TGTGCCAGCAGCATGAACAGGGAGGGCAATGAAAAACTGTTTTTT. Translation gives CASSMNREGNEKLFF. The gene calls are TRBV21-1 and TRBJ1-4. TRBV21-1 is labeled a pseudogene. The CDR3 length is 15 residues.

The chain recombines TRBV27 with TRBJ1-5; 9 nucleotides agree with TRBD1. Germline V gene data show CDR1 as MNHEY and CDR2 as SMNVEV (reference sequence). With 1 base clipped from V and 4 bases from J, the junction kept 2 bases outside the gene matches. The CDR3 covers 15 residues. The CDR3, as DNA: TGTGCCAGCAGTTTATTAGGGACAGGGAATCAGCCCCAGCATTTT. Amino acid sequence: CASSLLGTGNQPQHF.

The chain is built from TRBV6-5 and TRBJ2-3; a possible D gene is TRBD2 (5 bases). The CDR3 length is 13 residues. Germline V gene sequence: CDR1 MNHEY, CDR2 SVGAGI. V gave up 6 bases and J gave up 4 bases, with 11 bases separating them. The CDR3 protein is CASREASPDTQYF. The CDR3 nucleotides read TGTGCCAGCAGGGAGGCGAGTCCAGATACGCAGTATTTT.

The chain links TRBV11-2 to TRBJ1-2; TRBD1 agrees at 9 bases. V trimming: 1 base; J trimming: 1 base; junction bases outside the gene matches: 4. The V gene's germline CDR1 is SGHAT and CDR2 FQNNGV. This CDR3 comprises 16 residues. CDR3 bases: TGTGCCAGCAGCTTAGGGGAGGGACAGGGTAACTATGGCTACACCTTC. It specifies CASSLGEGQGNYGYTF. Using reference TRBV11-2 and TRBJ1-2 for the parts outside the CDR3, the full variable domain is EAGVAQSPRYKIIEKRQSVAFWCNPISGHATLYWYQQILGQGPKLLIQFQNNGVVDDSQLPKDRFSAERLKGVDSTLKIQPAKLEDSAVYLCASSLGEGQGNYGYTFGSGTRLTVV.

This rearrangement joins TRBV19 to TRBJ2-5, with D perhaps matching TRBD1 (6 bases). Germline CDR1 LNHDA, CDR2 SQIVND (reference sequence). Trimming took 4 bases from V and 2 from J, leaving 14 bases between them. This CDR3 contains 15 residues. CDR3 DNA sequence: TGTGCCAGTAGTACTCAGGGGAAGAGACAAGAGACCCAGTACTTC. Its protein is CASSTQGKRQETQYF.

V and J are TRBV4-3 and TRBJ2-7; 9 bases are shared with TRBD1. Trimming removed 5 bases from V and 2 bases from J; junction bases left unmatched: 7. The CDR3 sequence is 15 residues long. The germline V gene encodes CDR1 LGHNA and CDR2 YSLEER. The CDR3 DNA follows: TGCGCCAGCAGCTTCCAGGGACAGGGCCCCTACGAGCAGTACTTC. Translating gives CASSFQGQGPYEQYF.

The chain uses TRBV29-1 and TRBJ1-2; possible D gene TRBD1, 5 bases. The germline V gene has CDR1 SQVTM and CDR2 ANQGSEA. This CDR3 is built from 12 residues. V shed 3 bases and J shed 5 bases, with 10 bases lying between them. The CDR3 region is CSVDMGGYGYTF. DNA for the CDR3: TGCAGCGTTGACATGGGGGGATATGGCTACACCTTC.

The table lists this clone with a count of one. The rearrangement uses TRBV5-1 and TRBJ2-1, with TRBD2 matching over 10 bases. Germline loops: CDR1 SGHRS, CDR2 YFSETQ. This CDR3 is built from 15 residues. Trimming removed 1 base from V and 13 bases from J; junction bases left unmatched: 11. In nucleotides, the CDR3 is TGCGCCAGCAGCTTGTCCCGAGCGGGGGGGCAGTACCAGTTCTTC. This gives the protein CASSLSRAGGQYQFF.

The chain uses TRBV24-1 and TRBJ1-5; maybe TRBD1 (6 bases). Trimming shortened V by 1 base and J by 7 bases, and 10 bases separated the two germline ends. The CDR3 has 14 amino acids. Germline assignment: CDR1 KGHDR and CDR2 SFDVKD. The CDR3 DNA follows: TGTGCCACCAGTGATTTCAGGGGCGGCCAGCCCCAGCATTTT. Residues: CATSDFRGGQPQHF.

V gene TRBV9 combines with J gene TRBJ1-1, with TRBD1 identical over 7 bases. CDR1 is SGDLS and CDR2 is YYNGEE in the germline V gene. This CDR3 region has 14 residues. V gave up 0 bases and J gave up 3 bases; unmatched junction bases: 2. DNA of the CDR3: TGTGCCAGCAGCGTAGAGGACAGGCACACTGAAGCTTTCTTT. Translating gives CASSVEDRHTEAFF.

This rearrangement joins TRBV10-1 to TRBJ2-7, with 10 bases aligning to TRBD2. Germline CDR1 WNHNN, CDR2 SYGVQD (reference sequence). Losses at the gene ends were 4 bases for V and 5 bases for J; bases not matched to a gene: 5. The CDR3 has 14 residues. The CDR3 protein is CASSASSGGHEQYF. The CDR3 bases are TGCGCCAGCAGTGCGTCTAGCGGGGGCCACGAGCAGTACTTC.

The rearrangement joins TRBV18 to TRBJ1-1; D is unresolved. Germline assignment: CDR1 KGHSH and CDR2 LQKENI. This CDR3 region has 15 residues. The ends were cut back, 2 bases at V and 0 bases at J, with 10 bases in the middle. This CDR3 reads CASSPWEGMNTEAFF. DNA of the CDR3: TGTGCCAGCTCACCATGGGAGGGAATGAACACTGAAGCTTTCTTT.